This T cell receptor (beta chain) emerged from a study of blood T cell repertoires in COVID-19. Turning to the study itself: From T cells, B-cell-depleted T cells, or PBMCs came the material, which was cDNA or gDNA.

In assigning cohorts, the study relied on participant-reported clinical history. Sequencing was performed with immunoSEQ multiplex PCR; in TCRdb, only in-frame clones are kept and a portion is missing. Among about 270,000 clones listed, 75% to 90% were seen once. V lost 7 bases to trimming and J lost 4 bases; unmatched junction nucleotides: 15. The CDR3 consists of 16 residues. Germline lookup yields CDR1 SGHDN and CDR2 FVKESK. This chain joins TRBV14 and TRBJ1-1; 7 bases map to TRBD1. The source material was PBMCs or T cells enriched from blood (not recorded which). The TCR sequence derives from a young woman who had recovered from COVID-19. In nucleotides, the CDR3 is TGTGCCAGCACCCAGCGTAGATTTCAGGGGGTCACTGAAGCTTTCTTT. Protein: CASTQRRFQGVTEAFF.